The rows below give T cell receptor beta chains drawn from one sample of a study of CD8 T cells in ankylosing spondylitis. TCRdb reprocessed the 5' RACE reads with MiXCR, giving one entry per CDR3 protein. The sample carries 150,000 to 200,000 distinct CDR3 sequences, around 10% recorded once. The material sequenced was blood, either unsorted or a sorted T cell fraction (not recorded which). These receptors all stem from a male donor with ankylosing spondylitis or in good health (not recorded which). Each CDR3 is given with its conserved first and last residue. The order of the fields is clone size, D gene, J gene, V gene, CDR3 DNA, CDR3 protein. D genes are given only for firm matches. Expanded clones get a size class; other rows say once, few or many, or leave the size out.

>many|TRBD1|TRBJ1-3|TRBV6-5
TGTGCCAGCAGTTCTACAGGGGACACCATATATTTT
CASSSTGDTIYF
>many|.|TRBJ1-2|TRBV28
TGTGCCAGCAGTTCCATAAGCTATGGCTACACCTTC
CASSSISYGYTF
>.|TRBD2|TRBJ2-1|TRBV7-6
TGTGCCAGCAGCCACCTTGGGGGGGAGAATGAGCAGTTCTTC
CASSHLGGENEQFF
>many|.|TRBJ2-7|TRBV4-3
TGCGCCAGCAGCCAAGAGTACGAGACATTCTACGAGCAGTACTTC
CASSQEYETFYEQYF
>.|TRBD1|TRBJ1-1|TRBV12-3/TRBV12-4
TGTGCCAGCAGCCTACAGGGGTCGACTTTCTTT
CASSLQGSTFF
>many|TRBD1|TRBJ2-5|TRBV29-1
TGCAGCGTGGAGACAGGGGAGACCCAGTACTTC
CSVETGETQYF
>.|TRBD1|TRBJ1-2|TRBV11-2
TGTGCCAGCATCTTTCTCGTCGACAGGGGGATTGACTATGGCTACACCTTC
CASIFLVDRGIDYGYTF
>many|TRBD1|TRBJ2-3|TRBV5-1
TGCGCCAGCACCCCCACAGGGGGCCCAGATACGCAGTATTTT
CASTPTGGPDTQYF
>.|TRBD1|TRBJ2-5|TRBV7-2
TGTGCCAGCAGCCCCCAGACAGGGGAACCAGAGACCCAGTACTTC
CASSPQTGEPETQYF
>many|.|TRBJ1-6|TRBV20-1
TGCAGTGCTACCCCAGGACGGATGAATAATTCACCCCTCCACTTT
CSATPGRMNNSPLHF
>many|.|TRBJ2-2|TRBV4-2
TGTGCCAGCAGCCAAGGGGGACTCAACACCGGGGAGCTGTTTTTT
CASSQGGLNTGELFF
>many|TRBD1|TRBJ1-5|TRBV6-1
TGTGCCAGCAGTGGCGGGACAGATAGCAATCAGCCCCAGCATTTT
CASSGGTDSNQPQHF
>many|TRBD2|TRBJ2-3|TRBV29-1
TGCAGCGTTGGAATAGCGGGGTCCACAGATACGCAGTATTTT
CSVGIAGSTDTQYF
>many|TRBD1|TRBJ2-5|TRBV29-1
TGCAGCGTGGAGCCATACGACAGGGAAAAAAAAGAGACCCAGTACTTC
CSVEPYDREKKETQYF
>.|TRBD2|TRBJ2-3|TRBV7-7
TGTGCCAGCAGCTTCGGTAGCGGGGGGGCCGGGGATACGCAGTATTTT
CASSFGSGGAGDTQYF
>many|TRBD1|TRBJ1-4|TRBV10-2
TGCGCCAGCGGGAATACAGGGGGCGATACTAATGAAAAACTGTTTTTT
CASGNTGGDTNEKLFF
>few|TRBD2|TRBJ2-1|TRBV7-2
TGTGCCAGCAGCCCGGGTGGCGGGAGGGAAAGAGGCAATGAGCAGTTCTTC
CASSPGGGRERGNEQFF
>.|TRBD2|TRBJ2-3|TRBV7-6
TGTGCCAGCAGCCGACTAGCGGGGGCACCTACTAGCACAGATACGCAGTATTTT
CASSRLAGAPTSTDTQYF
>.|TRBD1|TRBJ2-7|TRBV9
TGTGCCAGCAGCCCCCGACAGGGTATAACTACTTACGAGCAGTACTTC
CASSPRQGITTYEQYF
>.|.|TRBJ2-5|TRBV27
TGTGCCAGCAGTTTTACCGGGACAGAGACCCAGTACTTC
CASSFTGTETQYF
>many|TRBD1|TRBJ1-5|TRBV27
TGTGCCAGCAGTTTAAGACAGGGGGCAAAACAGCCCCAGCATTTT
CASSLRQGAKQPQHF
>many|TRBD2|TRBJ2-5|TRBV24-1
TGTGCCCCCGGCACTAGCGGGGGGAACCCGACCCAGTACTTC
CAPGTSGGNPTQYF
>.|.|TRBJ1-1|TRBV7-2
TGTGCCAGCAGCTTAATTTTGGGGCCGGCCCATATAGGAGCTTTCTTT
CASSLILGPAHIGAFF
>.|.|TRBJ1-1|TRBV20-1
TGCAGTGCCTACCGCGGAGATAAGGGCGTTGACACTGAAGCTTTCTTT
CSAYRGDKGVDTEAFF
>few|TRBD2|TRBJ2-1|TRBV6-1
TGTGCCAGCACGGGAGGGCCTTTTGGTGAGCAGTTCTTC
CASTGGPFGEQFF
>.|TRBD1|TRBJ1-4|TRBV14
TGTGCCAGCAGCCAAAACACAGGGGATTTCGAAAAACTGTTTTTT
CASSQNTGDFEKLFF
>.|.|TRBJ2-7|TRBV6-2/TRBV6-3
TGTGCCGTACTTAGCTCCTACGAGCAGTACTTC
CAVLSSYEQYF
>many|.|TRBJ2-2|TRBV12-5
TGTGCTAGTGGTTTGGTGGCCGGGGAGCTGTTTTTT
CASGLVAGELFF
>.|.|TRBJ1-5|TRBV28
TGTGCCAGCAGTTTATCAGGGACGAATCAGCCCCAGCATTTT
CASSLSGTNQPQHF
>few|.|TRBJ2-5|TRBV12-3/TRBV12-4
TGTGCCAGCAGTTTAAGCTGGGCAGGGCGACAAGAGACCCAGTACTTC
CASSLSWAGRQETQYF
>many|.|TRBJ1-1|TRBV4-2
TGTGCCAGCAGCCTCAACGGGGGGACGAACACTGAAGCTTTCTTT
CASSLNGGTNTEAFF
>many|TRBD2|TRBJ2-2|TRBV27
TGTGCCAGCAGTTTGTTTCCGCTAGCGGGGGGGCAAACCGGGGAGCTGTTTTTT
CASSLFPLAGGQTGELFF
>many|.|TRBJ2-5|TRBV29-1
TGCAGCGTTGGAGGAGGGGCCCAAGAGACCCAGTACTTC
CSVGGGAQETQYF
>many|TRBD1|TRBJ2-2|TRBV6-2/TRBV6-3
TGTGCCAGCAGAAGACAGGGTGGCACCGGGGAGCTGTTTTTT
CASRRQGGTGELFF
>.|.|TRBJ2-7|TRBV7-2
TGTGCCAGCAGCTTGACGGGGAACGAGCAGTACTTC
CASSLTGNEQYF